These T cell receptor beta chains were read from a single sample in a study of lung T cells in sarcoidosis with Löfgren's syndrome. TCRdb processed the reads anew with MiXCR; each CDR3 protein has one entry. The sample records tens of thousands of distinct CDR3 sequences, approximately 21% being singletons. The sequenced sample was CD4+ T cells from PBMCs. The source is a human donor with sarcoidosis (Löfgren's syndrome or another form), or a control subject (not recorded which). The CDR3 runs from the conserved cysteine through the conserved F or W. A D gene is named only where the DNA matches it firmly. Part of the rows lack a size; the others show once, few, many or a class for expanded clones.

D	V	size	J	DNA	CDR3
-	TRBV4-2	-	TRBJ1-6	TGTGCCAGCAGCCGGGGGACGGACTATAATTCACCCCTCCACTTT	CASSRGTDYNSPLHF
-	TRBV13	-	TRBJ2-1	TGTGCCAGCACATCCGGGATAGCGTACAATGAGCAGTTCTTC	CASTSGIAYNEQFF
-	TRBV7-9	few	TRBJ2-3	TGTGCCAGCAGCCCTACTGGGAGTGTTACAGATACGCAGTATTTT	CASSPTGSVTDTQYF
TRBD2	TRBV7-2	many	TRBJ2-7	TGTGCCAGCAGCGAGCCAGCGGGAGGAACCTACGAGCAGTACTTC	CASSEPAGGTYEQYF
-	TRBV5-6	-	TRBJ2-5	TGTGCCAGCAGCTCGCCGACAGTAGACCAAGAGACCCAGTACTTC	CASSSPTVDQETQYF
-	TRBV15	many	TRBJ1-5	TGTGCCACCAGCAGAGAGTGGGGGAACAATCAGCCCCAGCATTTT	CATSREWGNNQPQHF
-	TRBV2	once	TRBJ2-7	TGTGCCAGCAGAAGACGGGGCTACGAGCAGTACTTC	CASRRRGYEQYF
-	TRBV5-1	few	TRBJ2-3	TGCGCCAGCAGCTTGCGGGGGTTGGAGACAGATACGCAGTATTTT	CASSLRGLETDTQYF
-	TRBV6-1	many	TRBJ2-1	TGTGCCAGCACTCTGGAGGGGGTTAGGGAGCAGTTCTTC	CASTLEGVREQFF
-	TRBV29-1	-	TRBJ1-4	TGCAGCGTGTTTAATGAAAAACTGTTTTTT	CSVFNEKLFF
-	TRBV25-1	medium-sized	TRBJ2-1	TGTGCCAGCAGTGATGCGGGACGGACCCTTCTGCAGTTCTTC	CASSDAGRTLLQFF
-	TRBV10-3	-	TRBJ1-1	TGTGCCATCAGTGGCCGGACAGAGAACACTGAAGCTTTCTTT	CAISGRTENTEAFF